The rows below give T cell receptor beta chains drawn from one sample of a study of T cells in Graves' hyperthyroidism and ophthalmopathy. From the multiplex PCR reads, TCRdb called clonotypes with MiXCR, one entry per CDR3 protein. The sample has around 700,000 distinct CDR3 sequences, approximately 40% seen once; the top ten hold 31%. Sequencing was carried out using blood. All receptors derive from a woman in her forties with Graves' hyperthyroidism. CDR3s include the opening cysteine and the closing phenylalanine or tryptophan. A D gene is named only where the DNA matches it firmly. Clone sizes are given selectively: once, few, many, or a class where the clone is expanded.

CDR3nt: TGTGCCAGCAGCCCCGGGACGGTACGCACAGATACGCAGTATTTT
CDR3aa: CASSPGTVRTDTQYF
v_gene: TRBV14
abundance: -
j_gene: TRBJ2-3
d_gene: -

CDR3nt: TGTGCCAGCAGCTCCATTGGGGACAGAAACTATGGCTACACCTTC
CDR3aa: CASSSIGDRNYGYTF
v_gene: TRBV7-2
abundance: -
j_gene: TRBJ1-2
d_gene: TRBD1

CDR3nt: TGTGCCAGCAGTTCCCAGGGTGCCCAGCATTTT
CDR3aa: CASSSQGAQHF
v_gene: TRBV28
abundance: -
j_gene: TRBJ1-5
d_gene: -

CDR3nt: TGTGCCAGCAATCTTGGGGACAGAGCGGACGAGCAGTACTTC
CDR3aa: CASNLGDRADEQYF
v_gene: TRBV28
abundance: -
j_gene: TRBJ2-7
d_gene: TRBD1

CDR3nt: TGTGCCAGCAGCTCCCCCGGGAGGACGTACATGAACACTGAAGCTTTCTTT
CDR3aa: CASSSPGRTYMNTEAFF
v_gene: TRBV7-2
abundance: -
j_gene: TRBJ1-1
d_gene: -

CDR3nt: TGCAGCGTCGCCTATTCGGGACGCAGCTCCTACAATGAGCAGTTCTTC
CDR3aa: CSVAYSGRSSYNEQFF
v_gene: TRBV29-1
abundance: -
j_gene: TRBJ2-1
d_gene: -

CDR3nt: TGTGCCATCAGTACGAAGAACAGGGGAGAGACCCAGTACTTC
CDR3aa: CAISTKNRGETQYF
v_gene: TRBV10-3
abundance: -
j_gene: TRBJ2-5
d_gene: TRBD1

CDR3nt: TGTGCCAGTAGTATAGATACAAAAGCTTTCTTT
CDR3aa: CASSIDTKAFF
v_gene: TRBV19
abundance: -
j_gene: TRBJ1-1
d_gene: -

CDR3nt: TGTGCCAGCAGCTCGTTGGCCGAGCAGTACTTC
CDR3aa: CASSSLAEQYF
v_gene: TRBV7-2
abundance: once
j_gene: TRBJ2-7
d_gene: -

CDR3nt: TGTGCCAGCAGCCAGGACAGTTTCTCTGGGGCCAACGTCCTGACTTTC
CDR3aa: CASSQDSFSGANVLTF
v_gene: TRBV12-3/TRBV12-4
abundance: many
j_gene: TRBJ2-6
d_gene: -

CDR3nt: TGTGCCAGCTCACCACCGAGGGGGGTTGACGAGCAGTACTTC
CDR3aa: CASSPPRGVDEQYF
v_gene: TRBV18
abundance: once
j_gene: TRBJ2-7
d_gene: -

CDR3nt: TGTGCCAGCAGCCCGGTACTCGACGGAAACACCATATATTTT
CDR3aa: CASSPVLDGNTIYF
v_gene: TRBV7-6
abundance: -
j_gene: TRBJ1-3
d_gene: -

CDR3nt: TGTGCCAGCAGCCCCGACTTCCCCTTGGGCAATGAGCAGTTCTTC
CDR3aa: CASSPDFPLGNEQFF
v_gene: TRBV7-8
abundance: -
j_gene: TRBJ2-1
d_gene: -

CDR3nt: TGTGCCAGCAGAGCAGTGCCTAGCTCTGGAAACACCATATATTTT
CDR3aa: CASRAVPSSGNTIYF
v_gene: TRBV4-2
abundance: -
j_gene: TRBJ1-3
d_gene: -

CDR3nt: TGTGCCAGCAGCGTGGGACAGGGTGATAATTCACCCCTCCACTTT
CDR3aa: CASSVGQGDNSPLHF
v_gene: TRBV9
abundance: many
j_gene: TRBJ1-6
d_gene: TRBD1

CDR3nt: TGTGCCATCAGACGAACCCTTTCTAGCGGGGCTACGAACACCGGGGAGCTGTTTTTT
CDR3aa: CAIRRTLSSGATNTGELFF
v_gene: TRBV10-3
abundance: many
j_gene: TRBJ2-2
d_gene: TRBD2

CDR3nt: TGTGCCAGCAGTGAAAGCGGGTCCCAGCAGTACTTC
CDR3aa: CASSESGSQQYF
v_gene: TRBV12-3/TRBV12-4
abundance: few
j_gene: TRBJ2-7
d_gene: -

CDR3nt: TGTGCCAGCAGCCCCGGACGGAGATACTACGAGCAGTACTTC
CDR3aa: CASSPGRRYYEQYF
v_gene: TRBV7-2
abundance: -
j_gene: TRBJ2-7
d_gene: -

CDR3nt: TGTGCCAGCAGCTTAACAGAAGGGGGGAACAATCAGCCCCAGCATTTT
CDR3aa: CASSLTEGGNNQPQHF
v_gene: TRBV5-5
abundance: many
j_gene: TRBJ1-5
d_gene: -

CDR3nt: TGTGCCAGCTCGGCCGACGACGGACTATACTATGGCTACACCTTC
CDR3aa: CASSADDGLYYGYTF
v_gene: TRBV12-3/TRBV12-4
abundance: few
j_gene: TRBJ1-2
d_gene: -

CDR3nt: TGTGCCAGTAGCACGCAGGGTGTTTACACTGAAGCTTTCTTT
CDR3aa: CASSTQGVYTEAFF
v_gene: TRBV19
abundance: -
j_gene: TRBJ1-1
d_gene: -

CDR3nt: TGTGCCAGCAGCCCCCTCAGGGGTGGCAATCAGCCCCAGCATTTT
CDR3aa: CASSPLRGGNQPQHF
v_gene: TRBV6-5
abundance: -
j_gene: TRBJ1-5
d_gene: -

CDR3nt: TGTGCCAGCAATACCGGGACAGAAGAGACCCAGTACTTC
CDR3aa: CASNTGTEETQYF
v_gene: TRBV12-3/TRBV12-4
abundance: few
j_gene: TRBJ2-5
d_gene: TRBD1

CDR3nt: TGTGCCAGCAGCTTAGGACAGGGGGGACTAGACGAGCAGCACTTC
CDR3aa: CASSLGQGGLDEQHF
v_gene: TRBV7-2
abundance: once
j_gene: TRBJ2-7
d_gene: -